A selection of T cell receptor beta chains follows, all from one sample in a study of T cells after yellow fever vaccination. TCRdb independently ran MiXCR on the 5' RACE reads; one entry per CDR3 protein. The sample includes about 180,000 distinct CDR3 sequences, 5.5% to 7.5% of them seen just once. This material consisted of CD4+ T cells sorted from PBMCs, taken on the day of the first yellow fever vaccination. The receptors were sampled from a man between 18 and 29 years old who received the YFV17D yellow fever vaccine. The CDR3 runs from the conserved cysteine through the conserved F or W. A D gene is named only where the DNA matches it firmly. Expanded clones get a size class; other rows say once, few or many, or leave the size out.

size	V	J	D	DNA	CDR3
many	TRBV29-1	TRBJ1-1	-	TGCAGCGTTGGGACACTCTTGAACACTGAAGCTTTCTTT	CSVGTLLNTEAFF
many	TRBV5-1	TRBJ1-2	-	TGCGCCAGCAGCATGACGGCTAACTATGGCTACACCTTC	CASSMTANYGYTF
many	TRBV20-1	TRBJ2-5	-	TGCAGTGCTGGGGCCACAGGAATCCAAGAGACCCAGTACTTC	CSAGATGIQETQYF
many	TRBV3-1	TRBJ1-5	TRBD1	TGTGCCAGCAGCCAAGAAAGGACAGGGACCAATCAGCCCCAGCATTTT	CASSQERTGTNQPQHF
few	TRBV5-1	TRBJ1-4	-	TGCGCCAGCAGGGAACTAGCAACTAATGAAAAACTGTTTTTT	CASRELATNEKLFF
many	TRBV7-2	TRBJ2-5	-	TGTGCCAGCAGCTTTGCAGGCCAAGAGACCCAGTACTTC	CASSFAGQETQYF
-	TRBV27	TRBJ1-3	-	TGTGCCAGCAGACCCGAGCCTATCTCTGGAAACACCATATATTTT	CASRPEPISGNTIYF
few	TRBV15	TRBJ1-2	-	TGTGCCACCAGTCAAGGGAACTATGGCTACACCTTC	CATSQGNYGYTF
few	TRBV7-2	TRBJ2-1	-	TGTGCCAGCAGCTCCCCCACCGGGAGAATCTCCTACAATGAGCAGTTCTTC	CASSSPTGRISYNEQFF
few	TRBV11-2	TRBJ1-1	-	TGTGCCAGCAGCTTAATCCGGGGTAGGACTGAAGCTTTCTTT	CASSLIRGRTEAFF
-	TRBV5-6	TRBJ2-5	-	TGTGCCAGCAGATCCGGCTTGGGGCCCACCCCCAAGACCCAGTACTTC	CASRSGLGPTPKTQYF
many	TRBV15	TRBJ2-7	-	TGTGCCACCAGCAGAGCAGGAAGGTACGAGCAGTACTTC	CATSRAGRYEQYF
few	TRBV30	TRBJ2-7	-	TGTGCCTGGTCACGACAGGACTCCTACGAGCAGTACTTC	CAWSRQDSYEQYF
-	TRBV18	TRBJ2-3	-	TGTGCCAGCTCACCAAGCAGGGTCGGGACAGATACGCAGTATTTT	CASSPSRVGTDTQYF
-	TRBV12-3/TRBV12-4	TRBJ1-6	TRBD1	TGTGCCAGCCTACCGGGACAGGGAGATAATTCACCCCTCCACTTT	CASLPGQGDNSPLHF
few	TRBV20-1	TRBJ1-1	-	TGCAGTGCTAGAGGAGGGGTCTCGAACACTGAAGCTTTCTTT	CSARGGVSNTEAFF
many	TRBV20-1	TRBJ1-2	-	TGCAGTGCTAGCCCCCCCGCCCGGGCCGGGTATGGCTACACCTTC	CSASPPARAGYGYTF
many	TRBV7-2	TRBJ2-5	-	TGTGCCAGCAGCTTAGCGCCAGCGGGTCAAGAGACCCAGTACTTC	CASSLAPAGQETQYF
-	TRBV11-2	TRBJ2-5	-	TGTGCCAGCAGCCCTAGGGGTGATTGGCAGACCCAGTACTTC	CASSPRGDWQTQYF
many	TRBV5-1	TRBJ2-7	-	TGCGCCAGCAGCTTGGGAAGGGACACTGGAGCCTACGAGCAGTACTTC	CASSLGRDTGAYEQYF
-	TRBV5-4	TRBJ2-2	TRBD2	TGTTCCAGCAGCCCCCGGGGGGGACTCACCGGGGAGCTGTTTTTT	CSSSPRGGLTGELFF
few	TRBV6-2/TRBV6-3	TRBJ1-2	-	TGTGCCAGCAGTTACTCGCCGGACACGAACTATGGCTACACCTTC	CASSYSPDTNYGYTF
many	TRBV6-1	TRBJ2-7	-	TGTGCCAGCAGTCAACAGGGTAATAGAATCTACGAGCAGTACTTC	CASSQQGNRIYEQYF
few	TRBV12-3/TRBV12-4	TRBJ1-5	TRBD1	TGTGCCAGCAGTTATTCAGGGGGGGGTCAGCCCCAGCATTTT	CASSYSGGGQPQHF
-	TRBV20-1	TRBJ2-3	-	TGCAGTGCTAGTTCGGGTGATACGCAGTATTTT	CSASSGDTQYF
-	TRBV10-3	TRBJ2-3	TRBD1	TGTGCCACCGCGACAGGGCCAGATACGCAGTATTTT	CATATGPDTQYF
many	TRBV5-1	TRBJ2-7	TRBD1	TGCGCCAGCAGCTTGGAATCGGTCGGGACAGGGATACCCTACGAGCAGTACTTC	CASSLESVGTGIPYEQYF
many	TRBV5-1	TRBJ1-4	TRBD1	TGCGCCAGCAGCTCGGGACAGGGCGTTGAAAAACTGTTTTTT	CASSSGQGVEKLFF
many	TRBV7-2	TRBJ2-5	TRBD1	TGTGCCAGCAGGAATGGACAGGGCGGGGAGACCCAGTACTTC	CASRNGQGGETQYF
many	TRBV4-3	TRBJ1-1	TRBD1	TGCGCCAGCAGCCAAGTGGGGACAGGGCGGAGGAACACTGAAGCTTTCTTT	CASSQVGTGRRNTEAFF